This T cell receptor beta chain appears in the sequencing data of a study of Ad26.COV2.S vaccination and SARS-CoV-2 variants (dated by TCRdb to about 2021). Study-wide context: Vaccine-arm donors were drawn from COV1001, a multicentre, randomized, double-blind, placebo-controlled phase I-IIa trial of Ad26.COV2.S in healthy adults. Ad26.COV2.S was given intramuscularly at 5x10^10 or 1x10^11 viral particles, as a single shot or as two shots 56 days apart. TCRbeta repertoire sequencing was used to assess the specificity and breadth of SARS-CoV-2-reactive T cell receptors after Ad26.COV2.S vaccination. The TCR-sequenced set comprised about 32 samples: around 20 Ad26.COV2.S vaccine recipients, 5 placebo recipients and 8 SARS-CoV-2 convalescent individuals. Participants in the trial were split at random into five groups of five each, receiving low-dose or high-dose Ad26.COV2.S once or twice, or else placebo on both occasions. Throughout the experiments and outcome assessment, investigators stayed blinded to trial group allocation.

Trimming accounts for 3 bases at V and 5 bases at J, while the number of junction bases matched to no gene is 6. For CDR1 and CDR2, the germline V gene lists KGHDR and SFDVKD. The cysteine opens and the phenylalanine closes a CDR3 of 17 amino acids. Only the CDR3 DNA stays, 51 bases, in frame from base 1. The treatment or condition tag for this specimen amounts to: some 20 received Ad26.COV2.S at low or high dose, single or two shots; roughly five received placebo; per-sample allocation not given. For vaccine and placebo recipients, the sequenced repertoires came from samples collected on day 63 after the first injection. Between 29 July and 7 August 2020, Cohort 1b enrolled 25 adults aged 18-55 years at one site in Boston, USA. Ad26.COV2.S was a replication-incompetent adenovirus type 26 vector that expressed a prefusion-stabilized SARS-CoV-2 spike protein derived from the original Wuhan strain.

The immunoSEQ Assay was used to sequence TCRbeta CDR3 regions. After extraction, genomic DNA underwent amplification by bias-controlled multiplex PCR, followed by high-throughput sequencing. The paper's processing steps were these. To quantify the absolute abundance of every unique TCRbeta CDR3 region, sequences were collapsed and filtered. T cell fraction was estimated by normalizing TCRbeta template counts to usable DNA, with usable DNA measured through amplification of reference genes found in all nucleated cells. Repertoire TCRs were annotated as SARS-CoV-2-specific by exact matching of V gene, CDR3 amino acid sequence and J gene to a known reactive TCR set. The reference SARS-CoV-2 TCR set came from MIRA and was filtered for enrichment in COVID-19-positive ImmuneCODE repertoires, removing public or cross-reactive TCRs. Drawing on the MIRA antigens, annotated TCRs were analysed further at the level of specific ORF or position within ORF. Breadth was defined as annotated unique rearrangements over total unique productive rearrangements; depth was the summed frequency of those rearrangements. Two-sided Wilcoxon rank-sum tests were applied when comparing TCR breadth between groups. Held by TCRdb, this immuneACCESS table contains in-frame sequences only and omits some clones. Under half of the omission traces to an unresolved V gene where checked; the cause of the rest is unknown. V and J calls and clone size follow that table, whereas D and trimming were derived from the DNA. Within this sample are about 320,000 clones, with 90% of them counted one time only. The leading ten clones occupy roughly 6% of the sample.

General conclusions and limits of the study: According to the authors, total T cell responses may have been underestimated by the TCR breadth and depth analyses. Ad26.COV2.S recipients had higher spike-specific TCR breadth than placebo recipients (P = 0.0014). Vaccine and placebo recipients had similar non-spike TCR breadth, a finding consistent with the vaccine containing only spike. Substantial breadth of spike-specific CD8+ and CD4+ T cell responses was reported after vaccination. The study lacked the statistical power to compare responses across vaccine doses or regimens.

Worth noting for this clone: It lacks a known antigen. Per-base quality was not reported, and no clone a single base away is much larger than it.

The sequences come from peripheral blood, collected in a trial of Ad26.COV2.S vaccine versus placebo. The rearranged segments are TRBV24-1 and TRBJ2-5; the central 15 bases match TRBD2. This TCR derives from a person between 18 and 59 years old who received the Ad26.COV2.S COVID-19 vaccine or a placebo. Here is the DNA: TGTGCCACCAGTGATGCCACCGGGACTAGCGGGGGGGAGACCCAGTACTTC. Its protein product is CATSDATGTSGGETQYF.